This T cell receptor beta chain comes out of a study of shared clonotypes between healthy human individuals. Unsorted samples relied on 89 million or so PBMCs, which served as the source of genomic DNA. Using ten immunoSEQ deep assay plates, investigators sequenced unsorted PBMC DNA. Data came from immunoSEQ multiplex PCR; TCRdb stores just in-frame clones and leaves some out. The sample consists of 450,000 to 500,000 clones, more than 75% of them appearing once. The specimen sequenced was PBMCs. This sequence was found in a middle-aged woman in good health. Some clones in this sample may be carry-over from other donors' samples.

This CDR3 is CASSSPRGLATDTQYF. The DNA for the CDR3 is TGTGCCAGCAGTTCCCCTCGGGGCCTAGCCACAGATACGCAGTATTTT. This rearrangement joins TRBV28 to TRBJ2-3; the D gene could be TRBD1 or TRBD2 (5 bases each). Germline CDR1 reads MDHEN; CDR2 reads SYDVKM. V was cut by 4 bases and J by 2 bases, with 16 bases left in between. This CDR3 comprises 16 residues.